The clone carrying this T cell receptor (beta chain) came up a few times. This sample is part of a study of response to subunit inactivated influenza vaccine. TCRdb called the RT-PCR reads again in MiXCR, with one record for every CDR3 protein. The sample consists of about 650,000 distinct CDR3 sequences, about a sixth of them appearing once. V lost 0 bases and J lost 5, with 11 bases in between. Germline CDR1 and CDR2: SGHRS and YFSETQ. CDR3 length: 15 amino acids. The V and J genes are TRBV5-1 and TRBJ2-2; D is perhaps TRBD2 (7 bases). The sequence came from a man aged 50-59 years who received an inactivated influenza vaccine. This specimen was PBMCs from blood, taken 11 to 12 days after vaccination. CDR3 sequence (DNA): TGCGCCAGCAGCTTGGTGAAGGGGGGGACCGGGGAGCTGTTTTTT. This translates into CASSLVKGGTGELFF. Looking up the rest from reference TRBV5-1 and TRBJ2-2 gives the full variable domain: KAGVTQTPRYLIKTRGQQVTLSCSPISGHRSVSWYQQTPGQGLQFLFEYFSETQRNKGNFPGRFSGRQFSNSRSEMNVSTLELGDSALYLCASSLVKGGTGELFFGEGSRLTVL.